The present TCR beta chain was sequenced within a study of blood T cell repertoires in COVID-19. About the study: From the United States, Italy and Spain came samples of acute and convalescent COVID-19. PBMCs, B-cell-depleted T cells, or T cells provided the cDNA or gDNA that made up the material.

This clone appeared once. As handled by the study authors: Scientists estimated how many nucleated cells there were by amplifying reference gene primers. Here immunoSEQ multiplex PCR was the method, and the copy in TCRdb shows in-frame clones only, minus some. V, J and clone size are those of that table, while D and trimming were read from the DNA. The data show roughly 50,000 clones, with around four fifths seen just once and roughly 7% held by the top ten. The sequencing sample was made of peripheral blood. The sequence came from a man aged 40-49 years with acute or convalescent COVID-19.

CDR3 sequence reads: CASTSSYEQYF. In nucleotides, the CDR3 is TGTGCCAGCACTAGCAGCTACGAGCAGTACTTC. This chain connects TRBV2 to TRBJ2-7; D might be TRBD2 (5 bases). The V gene's germline CDR1 is SNHLY and CDR2 FYNNEI. This CDR3 region has 11 residues. The V gene lost 7 bases and the J gene lost 3 bases, with 7 bases spanning the gap. Combining the CDR3 with reference TRBV2 and TRBJ2-7 gives the whole variable domain EPEVTQTPSHQVTQMGQEVILRCVPISNHLYFYWYRQILGQKVEFLVSFYNNEISEKSEIFDDQFSVERPDGSNFTLKIRSTKLEDSAMYFCASTSSYEQYFGPGTRLTVT.